This TCR beta chain was retrieved from a study of T cell repertoires in cytomegalovirus infection. Study at large: CMV epitopes, recently identified HLA-C-restricted and well-studied HLA-B-restricted, were used. An indication of both CMV infection and matching HLA type came from public TCR beta signatures. Overall study findings and caveats: Across the ex vivo response, the dominant clonotypes were HLA-C-restricted CMV-specific TCR beta clonotypes.

The CDR3 totals 16 residues. V lost 5 bases, J lost 0 bases, and 9 bases stayed unmatched. Looked up from germline, CDR1 is MNHEY and CDR2 is SVGEGT. On this clonotype: The antigen is not known.

TCRdb reanalysed the reads using MiXCR and keeps one entry per CDR3 protein. Among roughly 700,000 distinct CDR3 sequences listed, around 31% were seen once. The rearrangement uses TRBV6-2 or TRBV6-3 and TRBJ2-7; 8 bases are shared with TRBD1. The sample in question was cultured PBMCs, obtained from culture after CMV antigen stimulation. The sequence was collected from a human donor in good health (CMV status not recorded). Some clones in this sample may be carry-over from other donors' samples. CDR3 nucleotides: TGTGCCAGCAGTGACCCCCTGGGACAGGTCTCCTACGAGCAGTACTTC. This sequence encodes CASSDPLGQVSYEQYF.